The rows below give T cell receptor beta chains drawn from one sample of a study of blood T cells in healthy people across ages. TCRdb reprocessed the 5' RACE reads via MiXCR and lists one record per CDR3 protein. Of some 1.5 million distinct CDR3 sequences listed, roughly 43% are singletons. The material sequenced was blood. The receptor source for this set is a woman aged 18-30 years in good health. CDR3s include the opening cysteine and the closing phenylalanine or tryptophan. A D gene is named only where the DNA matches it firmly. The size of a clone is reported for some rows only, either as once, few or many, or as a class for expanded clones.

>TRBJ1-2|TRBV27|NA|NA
TGTGCCAGCAGTTTATGGGCTCCGGGCCTTAACTATGGCTACACCTTC
CASSLWAPGLNYGYTF
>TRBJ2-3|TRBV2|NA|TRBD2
TGTGCCAGCAGACCACTAGCGGGGAACGTGATAGATATGCAGTATTTT
CASRPLAGNVIDMQYF
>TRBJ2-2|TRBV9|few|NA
TGTGCCAGCAGCGTCGGAGGGGTCACCGGGGAGCTGTTTTTT
CASSVGGVTGELFF
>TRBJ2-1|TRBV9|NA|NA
TGTGCCAGCAGCGTAGGAACAGGGTGGAATGAGCAGTTCTTC
CASSVGTGWNEQFF
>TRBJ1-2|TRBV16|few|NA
TGTGCCAGCAGCCAATCGGCACAGTCTAACTATGGCTACACCTTC
CASSQSAQSNYGYTF
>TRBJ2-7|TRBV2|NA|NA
TGTGCCAGCAGTGATACAAGCGCATCCTACGAGCAGTACTTC
CASSDTSASYEQYF
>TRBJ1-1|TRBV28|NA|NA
TGTGCCAGCAGACCAGGGAACGCGTACACTGAAGCTTTCTTT
CASRPGNAYTEAFF
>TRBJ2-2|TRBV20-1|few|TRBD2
TGCAGTGCTTATAGCGGGGGCTACACCGGGGAGCTGTTTTTT
CSAYSGGYTGELFF
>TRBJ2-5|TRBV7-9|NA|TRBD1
TGTGCCAGCAGCGGAGCGAGACAGGGCCAGCAGTACTTC
CASSGARQGQQYF
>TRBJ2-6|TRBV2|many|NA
TGTGCCAGCAGAATTAGCTCTGGGGCCAACGTCCTGACTTTC
CASRISSGANVLTF
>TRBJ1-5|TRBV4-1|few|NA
TGCGCCAGCAGCCAAGAGACAGGTCTGAATCAGCCCCAGCATTTT
CASSQETGLNQPQHF
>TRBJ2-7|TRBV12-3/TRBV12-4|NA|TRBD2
TGTGCCAGCAGTTGGGGCCTCACTAGCGGGAGGGCCTTTTCCTGCGAGCAGTACTTC
CASSWGLTSGRAFSCEQYF
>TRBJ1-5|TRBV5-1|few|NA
TGCGCCAGCAGCCCGGACGGGTATGGTCAGCCCCAGCATTTT
CASSPDGYGQPQHF
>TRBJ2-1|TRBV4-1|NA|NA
TGCGCCAGCAGCCAAGTCCCCGGTACCGGCTACAATGAGCAGTTCTTC
CASSQVPGTGYNEQFF
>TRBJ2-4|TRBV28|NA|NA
TGTGCCAGCAGTGTTACTAGCCAAGCCTATGAGCAGTACTTC
CASSVTSQAYEQYF
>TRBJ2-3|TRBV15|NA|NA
TGTGCCACCAGCAGAGATGGTGGACTGAGCACAGATACGCAGTATTTT
CATSRDGGLSTDTQYF
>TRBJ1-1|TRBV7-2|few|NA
TGTGCCAGCAGCTTGCTTGCGGGGAGGAAGAACACTGAAGCTTTCTTT
CASSLLAGRKNTEAFF
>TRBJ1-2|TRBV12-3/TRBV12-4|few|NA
TGTGCCAGCAGTTTCGGCAAAGCCACCTATGGCTACACCTTC
CASSFGKATYGYTF
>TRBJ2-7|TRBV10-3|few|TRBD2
TGTGCCATCAGTGAGTCTGGCGGGGGCTACGAGCAGTACTTC
CAISESGGGYEQYF
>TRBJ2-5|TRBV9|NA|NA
TGTGCCAGCAGCCCGATGGGACTTACTGAAGAGACCCAGTACTTC
CASSPMGLTEETQYF
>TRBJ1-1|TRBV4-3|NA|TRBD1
TGCGCCAGCAGAGAGGGGACAGGCCTTAACACTGAAGCTTTCTTT
CASREGTGLNTEAFF
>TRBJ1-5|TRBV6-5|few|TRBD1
TGTGCCAGCAGTTACTCATGGACAGGGGGCATGGGTCAGCCCCAGCATTTT
CASSYSWTGGMGQPQHF
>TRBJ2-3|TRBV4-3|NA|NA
TGCGCCAGCAGCCCTTATAGAGGACAGTCTAGCACAGATACGCAGTATTTT
CASSPYRGQSSTDTQYF
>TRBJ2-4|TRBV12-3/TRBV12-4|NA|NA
TGTGCCAGCAGTTTAAGCGGCTTTCAGTACTTC
CASSLSGFQYF